The clone carrying this T cell receptor beta chain was observed a handful of times. These data belong to a study of tumour-infiltrating T cells in Burkitt lymphoma. The overall study: All epidemiological Burkitt lymphoma subtypes were represented in the cohort. Repertoire clonality predicted overall and progression-free survival.

The assay was immunoSEQ multiplex PCR, and TCRdb's table has in-frame clones only and misses some. Of 1,200 or so clones detected, over 15% appear once; the ten largest clones hold roughly 44%. The CDR3 has 16 amino acids. Germline CDR1 MNHNS, CDR2 SASEGT. V lost 2 bases to trimming and J lost 3 bases, with 13 bases between them. The chain joins TRBV6-1 to TRBJ1-4; maybe TRBD1 (5 bases). Sequencing was performed on tumor tissue. This clonotype was obtained from a human donor with Burkitt lymphoma. CDR3 DNA: TGTGCCAGCAGTGAACGCCTCGGGGGTTCTAATGAAAAACTGTTTTTT. It is translated as CASSERLGGSNEKLFF.